This T cell receptor beta chain was captured in a study of T-cell memory formation after mild COVID-19. The wider study: Across donors, TCR clusters were largely donor specific.

One entry per CDR3 protein, called by TCRdb with MiXCR from the 5' RACE reads. The data show roughly 110,000 distinct CDR3 sequences, around 12% seen once. This clonotype was counted between two and nine times. Its antigen is unidentified. Germline trimming cut 5 bases from V and 10 bases from J; bases unmatched to any gene: 13. CDR1 SGHAT and CDR2 FQNNGV come from the germline V gene. The CDR3 extends over 16 amino acids. Broader study findings: Some clones that responded were present in memory (sampled pre-infection), which suggests cross-reactive memory joined.

Material: PBMCs or a T cell subset sorted from them (not recorded which). The receptor comes from an adult woman who had mild COVID-19 (a few samples of this study predate the infection). Cell type and time point are not known. The rearrangement uses TRBV11-2 and TRBJ2-1; 11 bases agree with TRBD2. DNA for the CDR3: TGTGCCAGCAGCGAACACCTAGCGGGAGGAACGTTGGAGCAGTTCTTC. Translation gives CASSEHLAGGTLEQFF.